This TCR beta chain stems from a study of patients and donors after allogeneic stem cell transplantation. CDR1 ENHRY and CDR2 SYGVKD come from the germline V gene. With 4 bases removed from V and 7 bases from J, the gap between germline ends came to 5 bases. This CDR3 is built from 11 residues. Using its own MiXCR run on the RT-PCR reads, TCRdb lists one record per CDR3 protein. Altogether around 150,000 distinct CDR3 sequences are present, 30% being singletons, with the ten largest covering roughly 3%. The chain employs TRBV10-3 and TRBJ2-1; D ambiguous. Sequencing was performed on blood, either unsorted or a sorted T cell fraction (not recorded which). This receptor was identified in a human donor who was either an allogeneic HSCT recipient or a stem cell or donor lymphocyte infusion donor (not recorded which). It is not recorded whose cells these are; they may come from a transplant donor. As DNA, the CDR3 is TGTGCCATCAGTGCAGTAAATGAGCAGTTCTTC. It yields the protein CAISAVNEQFF.